This TCR beta chain was captured by sequencing in a study of CD8 T cells in Susac syndrome. The authors reverse transcribed about 0.5 to 1 ug RNA with random hexamers. The method of amplification for TCR beta CDR3 was immunoSEQ multiplex PCR, covering 54 Vbeta and 13 Jbeta. Each CDR3 protein gets one entry after TCRdb re-called the immunoSEQ multiplex PCR reads with MiXCR. Found here are 150,000 to 200,000 distinct CDR3 sequences, roughly 92% of them singletons; the top ten hold 0.1%. Healthy donors were controls matched for age and sex. The germline V and J ends were trimmed by 4 bases and 0 bases, with 12 bases remaining between them. Germline V CDR1 and CDR2: MNHEY, SVGEGT. The CDR3 consists of 16 residues.

Sequenced material: CD4+ T cells from PBMCs. The chain joins TRBV6-2 or TRBV6-3 to TRBJ2-2; D perhaps matches TRBD1 (5 bases). The receptor's source is a human donor in good health. The CDR3 sequence: CASSSPARANTGELFF. The CDR3 DNA reads TGTGCCAGCAGTTCCCCGGCCAGGGCGAACACCGGGGAGCTGTTTTTT.